This TCR beta chain was profiled in a study of regulatory T cells in long-lasting Graves disease. Study-wide background: The study counted Graves' disease as persistent given over 5 years of antithyroid drugs and positive TSH receptor antibodies.

Study-wide findings and caveats: Newly diagnosed Graves' patients exceeded persistent ones in TCR diversity. New patients shared 800 to 1,000 public clonotypes, and persistent patients shared more, with fewer than 3,500.

Construction of TCR beta libraries relied on iRepertoire HTBI primers and on Arm-PCR targeting CDR3 regions. One entry per CDR3 protein, called by TCRdb with MiXCR from the multiplex PCR reads. The sample lists a few hundred thousand distinct CDR3 sequences; 21% were seen once. Time point: persistent/refractory GD, antithyroid drugs over 5 years with positive TRAb. Isolated PBMC RNA provided the starting material for the TCR library. Blood from the periphery, approximately 10 milliliters in all, was drawn into EDTA tubes. This clonotype has more than one count but fewer than ten. Antigen unknown. CDR3 size: 15 residues. CDR1 is SEHNR and CDR2 is FQNEAQ in the germline V gene (reference sequence). V was clipped by 0 bases and J by 6 bases, with 11 bases between them.

Specimen: peripheral blood mononuclear cells (PBMCs), collected when the disease was refractory, from a patient treated with antithyroid drugs. The rearrangement links TRBV7-9 to TRBJ2-2; D remains unclear. This receptor was taken from a female donor with Graves disease. CDR3 sequence (DNA): TGTGCCAGCAGCTTAGCGGGGATCAGCGCCGGGGAGCTGTTTTTT. Translation gives CASSLAGISAGELFF. The entire variable domain, with the rest obtained from reference TRBV7-9 and TRBJ2-2, is as follows: DTGVSQNPRHKITKRGQNVTFRCDPISEHNRLYWYRQTLGQGPEFLTYFQNEAQLEKSRLLSDRFSAERPKGSFSTLEIQRTEQGDSAMYLCASSLAGISAGELFFGEGSRLTVL.